This T cell receptor (beta chain) was sequenced in a study of T cells after yellow fever vaccination. Findings and limits, study-wide: In post-booster samples, most primary-vaccination clones reappeared (under 98% CD4, approximately 91% CD8). The secondary response showed a weaker magnitude and a faster peak, day 5 versus 15. Clonotypes found in both CD4 and CD8 compartments made up a small share.

A 5'RACE template-switching step, the method used to make TCR cDNA, added a universal primer site and UMIs. TCRdb independently ran MiXCR on the 5' RACE reads; one entry per CDR3 protein. The sample holds under 400,000 distinct CDR3 sequences; 11% are singletons and the top ten take around 19%. This clonotype was seen a handful of times. The antigen is undetermined. Per germline, CDR1 SGHDN and CDR2 FVKESK. Trimming removed 0 bases at V and 0 bases at J, with 6 bases between. This CDR3 spans 15 amino acids. The sample was PBMCs, taken on the day of the first yellow fever vaccination. J is TRBJ2-1 and V is TRBV14; D unresolved. This receptor was taken from a man younger than 35 who received the YFV17D yellow fever vaccine. The CDR3: CASSQDHSSYNEQFF. The CDR3 coding sequence is TGTGCCAGCAGCCAAGATCACAGCTCCTACAATGAGCAGTTCTTC.